A single sample is the source of the 21 T cell receptor beta chains below, sequenced in a study of blood T cell repertoires in COVID-19. Here immunoSEQ multiplex PCR was the method, and the copy in TCRdb shows in-frame clones only, minus some. The data contain approximately 220,000 clones, roughly 80% of them singletons. Sequencing was done on a sample of peripheral blood. These receptor sequences come from an older woman who had recovered from COVID-19.

This clone was seen at least ten times. V is TRBV7-2 and J is TRBJ1-5; TRBD1 matches at 7 bases. The V gene's germline CDR1 is SGHTA and CDR2 FQGNSA. J was trimmed by 6 bases and V by 4 bases; bases with no gene match: 9. CDR3 length: 15 amino acids. For the CDR3, the DNA is TGTGCCAGCAGCTACCACAGGGGAATGGGTCAGCCCCAGCATTTT. This sequence encodes CASSYHRGMGQPQHF.

The CDR3 region is CASSPSAGGSLEQYF. The CDR3 coding sequence is TGTGCCAGCAGCCCGTCGGCAGGGGGGTCTTTGGAGCAGTACTTC. This chain links TRBV9 with TRBJ2-7, with D possibly matching TRBD1 (7 bases). CDR3 length equals 15 residues. Germline CDR1 is SGDLS and CDR2 is YYNGEE. V lost 4 bases and J 7 bases, leaving 21 bases between the germline ends.

This clone was recorded many times. The chain couples TRBV30 to TRBJ2-7; possible D gene TRBD1, 5 bases. The CDR3 is 13 amino acids. Germline CDR1 reads GTSNPN; CDR2 reads SVGIG (reference sequence). The germline V and J ends were trimmed by 0 bases and 6 bases, with 12 bases remaining between them. The CDR3 DNA is TGTGCCTGGAGTGTAACCAGGGAAGGCGAGCAGTACTTC. Protein: CAWSVTREGEQYF.

The V call is TRBV7-9, the J call TRBJ1-4; tentative D call: TRBD1 (6 bases). Germline V gives CDR1 SEHNR, CDR2 FQNEAQ (reference sequence). The CDR3 extends over 12 amino acids. The V end was cut by 5 bases, the J end by 8 bases, with 9 bases between. In DNA, the CDR3 is TGTGCCAGCAGCACAGGGACAGAAAAACTGTTTTTT. It yields the protein CASSTGTEKLFF. The full variable domain, its missing parts supplied by reference TRBV7-9 and TRBJ1-4, is DTGVSQNPRHKITKRGQNVTFRCDPISEHNRLYWYRQTLGQGPEFLTYFQNEAQLEKSRLLSDRFSAERPKGSFSTLEIQRTEQGDSAMYLCASSTGTEKLFFGSGTQLSVL.

This sequence joins TRBV5-4 and TRBJ2-3; 10 bases map to TRBD2. Germline CDR1 is SGHNT and CDR2 is YYREEE (reference sequence). The CDR3 runs 15 residues. J lost 3 bases, V lost 4 bases, and 5 bases had no gene match. CDR3 DNA sequence: TGTGCCAGCAGCCGTACTAGCGGGGAGACAGATACGCAGTATTTT. This sequence encodes CASSRTSGETDTQYF.

The chain recombines TRBV7-6 with TRBJ1-1; 10 bases fit TRBD1. This CDR3 contains 15 residues. CDR1 SGHVS and CDR2 FNYEAQ come from the germline V gene. The J segment lost 5 bases and the V segment lost 4 bases, leaving 7 bases of the junction unmatched. CDR3 amino acids: CASSSLDRGLTEAFF. CDR3 DNA: TGTGCCAGCAGCTCCCTCGACAGGGGGCTAACTGAAGCTTTCTTT.

The V and J genes are TRBV19 and TRBJ1-1; 9 bases are a match to TRBD1. Germline V gene lookup returns CDR1 LNHDA and CDR2 SQIVND (reference sequence). Trimming took 6 bases from V and 1 from J; bases not matched to a gene: 9. CDR3 length equals 16 residues. This chain's CDR3 is CASSLGQGIPNTEAFF. The CDR3 nucleotides are TGTGCCAGTAGCCTCGGACAGGGGATTCCGAACACTGAAGCTTTCTTT.

This chain uses TRBV27 with TRBJ2-7, with TRBD1 identical over 8 bases. The CDR3 sequence is 14 residues long. The germline V gene has CDR1 MNHEY and CDR2 SMNVEV (reference sequence). Unmatched junction bases numbered 11, after V lost 6 bases and J lost 7 bases. For the CDR3, the DNA is TGTGCCAGCAGACAGACGGACAGGGCGGGAGAGCAGTACTTC. The encoded protein is CASRQTDRAGEQYF.

The rearrangement links TRBV15 to TRBJ1-4, with D hard to call. Trimming took off 8 bases at V and 6 bases at J, with 13 bases between the two ends. The CDR3 is 13 residues long. Germline V gene sequence: CDR1 LNHNV, CDR2 YYDKDF (reference sequence). DNA for the CDR3: TGTGCCACCGGAGCGGGGATCGATGAAAAACTGTTTTTT. Translated, it gives CATGAGIDEKLFF.

This rearrangement joins TRBV7-9 to TRBJ2-2; no clear D. V lost 3 bases and J lost 6, with 14 bases in between. Germline values: CDR1 SEHNR, CDR2 FQNEAQ (reference sequence). The CDR3 spans 15 residues. The CDR3, as DNA: TGTGCCAGCAGCTTGTACCCCGGCGGCGCCGGGGAGCTGTTTTTT. Its translation is CASSLYPGGAGELFF. The whole variable domain, filled in from reference TRBV7-9 and TRBJ2-2, reads DTGVSQNPRHKITKRGQNVTFRCDPISEHNRLYWYRQTLGQGPEFLTYFQNEAQLEKSRLLSDRFSAERPKGSFSTLEIQRTEQGDSAMYLCASSLYPGGAGELFFGEGSRLTVL.

V and J are TRBV7-2 and TRBJ2-2; the D gene is possibly TRBD1 (5 bases). Per the germline V gene, CDR1 is SGHTA and CDR2 is FQGNSA. Trimming left V 6 bases short and J 0 bases short, with 14 bases between. There are 16 residues in the CDR3. CDR3 bases: TGTGCCAGCAGGCCTAGACAGACCCCGAACACCGGGGAGCTGTTTTTT. Amino acids: CASRPRQTPNTGELFF.

This clone was recorded only once. The V and J genes are TRBV6-5 and TRBJ2-2; D uncertain. The CDR3 is made up of 16 amino acids. V was cut by 4 bases and J by 6 bases, with 18 bases left in between. CDR1 MNHEY and CDR2 SVGAGI come from the germline V gene. As DNA, the CDR3 is TGTGCCAGCAGTTCCGGCGGCACCTTCGACCCCGGGGAGCTGTTTTTT. Its protein product is CASSSGGTFDPGELFF.

V gene TRBV7-3 combines with J gene TRBJ1-6; TRBD1 matches at 7 bases. The CDR3 runs 15 residues. V lost 3 bases, J lost 5 bases, and 4 bases stayed unmatched. The germline V gene encodes CDR1 SGHTA and CDR2 FQGTGA. This CDR3 reads CASSLRQGDNSPLHF. The CDR3 region has the DNA TGTGCCAGCAGCTTGCGACAGGGCGATAATTCACCCCTCCACTTT.

The chain links TRBV11-2 to TRBJ1-1; 7 positions agree with TRBD1. V shed 7 bases and J 1 base; nucleotides not matched to a gene: 6. Germline V gives CDR1 SGHAT, CDR2 FQNNGV. The CDR3 sequence is 14 residues long. CDR3 in amino acids: CASKEGAQNTEAFF. CDR3 nucleotide sequence: TGTGCCAGCAAGGAGGGGGCCCAGAACACTGAAGCTTTCTTT.

This clone has more than one count but fewer than ten. The V call is TRBV2, the J call TRBJ1-1; 7 nucleotides line up with TRBD1. After removal of 5 bases from V and 1 base from J, the junction contained 7 bases not matched to a gene. The CDR3 contains 15 residues. Germline loops: CDR1 SNHLY, CDR2 FYNNEI. In DNA form, the CDR3 reads TGTGCCAGCAGTTTCGCGGGACAGAAGAACACTGAAGCTTTCTTT. This codes for CASSFAGQKNTEAFF.

The chain uses TRBV3-1 (or the pseudogene TRBV3-2) and TRBJ1-3; D is ambiguous. The V gene's germline CDR1 is LGHDT and CDR2 YNNKEL (reference sequence). The CDR3 covers 14 residues. V gave up 0 bases and J gave up 7 bases, with 10 bases separating them. The CDR3 coding sequence is TGTGCCAGCAGCCAAGATGCCAACTTGAACACCATATATTTT. Translating gives CASSQDANLNTIYF.

This rearrangement joins TRBV9 to TRBJ2-3, with TRBD2 identical over 7 bases. Germline CDR1 SGDLS, CDR2 YYNGEE. The V gene end was trimmed by 5 bases and the J gene end by 4 bases; junction bases not matched to a gene: 7. This CDR3 spans 14 amino acids. CDR3 bases: TGTGCCAGCAGGGGACTAATGGGCTCAGATACGCAGTATTTT. Translation gives CASRGLMGSDTQYF.

The gene calls are TRBV6-2 or TRBV6-3 and TRBJ2-7, with D possibly TRBD1 on 6 matching bases. V was cut by 2 bases and J by 0 bases, with 14 bases left in between. There are 16 residues in the CDR3. Germline V CDR1 and CDR2: MNHEY, SVGEGT. The CDR3 sequence: CASSYPGQATSYEQYF. CDR3 in DNA: TGTGCCAGCAGTTACCCGGGACAAGCGACCTCCTACGAGCAGTACTTC.

V usage is TRBV19 and J usage is TRBJ2-5, with 10 bases lining up with TRBD1. CDR1 is LNHDA and CDR2 is SQIVND in the germline V gene (reference sequence). The CDR3 totals 14 residues. Losses at the gene ends were 7 bases for V and 7 bases for J; bases not matched to a gene: 9. The CDR3: CASTIGTGEGTQYF. The CDR3 DNA reads as TGTGCCAGTACCATAGGGACAGGGGAAGGGACCCAGTACTTC.

The gene calls are TRBV10-3 and TRBJ1-3; 7 bases fit TRBD1. The CDR3 consists of 16 residues. The germline CDR1 and CDR2 sequences are ENHRY and SYGVKD. J gave up 3 bases and V 1 base, and 6 bases lay outside the gene matches. CDR3 bases: TGTGCCATCAGTGAGTTCGCAGGGGGAGGTGGAAACACCATATATTTT. It codes for CAISEFAGGGGNTIYF.

The V call is TRBV3-1 (or the pseudogene TRBV3-2), the J call TRBJ2-3; 8 bases match TRBD1. The V and J ends lost 5 bases and 2 bases, in that order; junction bases with no gene match: 9. The CDR3 runs 16 residues. CDR1 and CDR2 from the germline V gene are LGHDT and YNNKEL (reference sequence). The CDR3 nucleotides read TGTGCCAGCAGCTTTAGGACAGGGTCCTCCACAGATACGCAGTATTTT. It is translated as CASSFRTGSSTDTQYF.